This TCR beta chain was found in a study of shared clonotypes between healthy human individuals. The wider study: Each donor had three CD4 naive, three CD4 memory, two CD8 naive and one CD8 memory plate.

Trimming took off 3 bases at V and 3 bases at J, with 9 bases between the two ends. The germline CDR1 and CDR2 sequences are SQVTM and ANQGSEA. There are 13 residues in the CDR3. Generated by immunoSEQ multiplex PCR, the TCRdb table keeps only in-frame clones and is missing some. The sample carries roughly 380,000 clones, roughly 96% recorded once. This receptor was taken from a man in his thirties or forties in good health. The chain is built from TRBV29-1 and TRBJ2-4, with a weak D call TRBD2 (5 bases). Sequenced sample: memory CD8+ T cells sorted from blood. Subset specified: CD45RO+ cells pooled with CCR7-negative TemRA cells. Here the CDR3 reads CSVDPAGKNIQYF. The CDR3 DNA is TGCAGCGTTGATCCGGCGGGCAAAAACATTCAGTACTTC.